This entry lists 27 T cell receptor beta chains sequenced from one sample in a study of blood T cell repertoires in COVID-19. Sequenced by immunoSEQ multiplex PCR; TCRdb stores in-frame clones only, minus some. The sample has about 200,000 clones; more than 75% are singletons. Sequencing was done on a sample of peripheral blood. All receptors derive from a human donor in a cohort sampled during active COVID-19.

J is TRBJ1-5 and V is TRBV30, with D maybe TRBD1 (5 bases). Trimming removed 5 bases at V and 6 bases at J, with 14 bases between. In germline, CDR1 is GTSNPN, CDR2 SVGIG (reference sequence). CDR3 length: 13 amino acids. This CDR3 is CAWAIHGGQPQHF. CDR3 DNA sequence: TGTGCCTGGGCAATACACGGGGGTCAGCCCCAGCATTTT.

The chain links TRBV2 to TRBJ2-7; D gene uncertain. V lost 3 bases, J lost 4 bases, and 13 bases lay in between. CDR3 size: 14 residues. CDR1 is SNHLY and CDR2 is FYNNEI in the germline V gene. CDR3 protein: CASSDSSYPYEQYF. In DNA, the CDR3 is TGTGCCAGCAGTGATAGTAGTTACCCATACGAGCAGTACTTC.

The chain combines TRBV30 with TRBJ2-7; 10 nucleotides match TRBD2. Germline lookup yields CDR1 GTSNPN and CDR2 SVGIG (reference sequence). Trimming removed 0 bases from V and 0 bases from J; junction bases left unmatched: 5. This CDR3 has 16 amino acids. For the CDR3, the DNA is TGTGCCTGGAGTGTACAGGCTAGCGGGAGCTCCTACGAGCAGTACTTC. Its translation: CAWSVQASGSSYEQYF.

V and J are TRBV4-3 and TRBJ2-7; 9 nucleotides align to TRBD2. This CDR3 comprises 16 residues. CDR1 and CDR2 (germline): LGHNA, YSLEER. With V trimmed by 0 bases and J by 7 bases, 10 bases remained unmatched. The CDR3 loop reads CASSQDRAGGPLEQYF. Written as DNA, the CDR3 is TGCGCCAGCAGCCAAGATAGGGCGGGGGGGCCCTTAGAGCAGTACTTC.

The chain uses TRBV2 and TRBJ2-1, with 8 bases aligning to TRBD1. Per germline, CDR1 SNHLY and CDR2 FYNNEI. J lost 9 bases, V lost 2 bases, and 3 bases had no gene match. This CDR3 is 13 amino acids long. In DNA, the CDR3 is TGTGCCAGCAGTGAAACAGGGGGTGGTGAGCAGTTCTTC. Translating gives CASSETGGGEQFF.

The chain links TRBV5-5 to TRBJ1-1; 8 nucleotides align to TRBD1. With V trimmed by 3 bases and J by 0 bases, 4 bases remained unmatched. In germline, CDR1 is SGHKS, CDR2 YYEKEE (reference sequence). The CDR3 is 15 amino acids. In nucleotides, the CDR3 is TGTGCCAGCAGCTGGGGACAGGCTATGAACACTGAAGCTTTCTTT. Encoded protein: CASSWGQAMNTEAFF. The variable domain in full, completed from reference TRBV5-5 and TRBJ1-1, reads DAGVTQSPTHLIKTRGQQVTLRCSPISGHKSVSWYQQVLGQGPQFIFQYYEKEERGRGNFPDRFSARQFPNYSSELNVNALLLGDSALYLCASSWGQAMNTEAFFGQGTRLTVV.

The chain has TRBV29-1 and TRBJ1-1; 11 bases line up with TRBD1. The V segment lost 6 bases and the J segment 1 base; nucleotides outside the gene matches: 10. The CDR3 length is 16 residues. Germline V gene data show CDR1 as SQVTM and CDR2 as ANQGSEA. The CDR3 DNA reads TGCAGCGTGTACTCCGGGACAGGGGGGAGGAACACTGAAGCTTTCTTT. Protein: CSVYSGTGGRNTEAFF.

The chain couples TRBV6-2 or TRBV6-3 to TRBJ2-2, with 9 bases that match TRBD1. The ends lost 5 bases at V and 6 bases at J; junction bases unmatched: 10. The CDR3 has 16 amino acids. CDR1 is MNHEY, CDR2 SVGEGT, per germline. The CDR3 reads CASSRPRDRESGELFF. The CDR3 nucleotides are TGTGCCAGCAGTCGCCCCCGGGACAGGGAATCCGGGGAGCTGTTTTTT.

The chain recombines TRBV2 with TRBJ2-7; 8 positions agree with TRBD2. CDR1 is SNHLY, CDR2 FYNNEI, per germline. With 6 bases clipped from V and 3 bases from J, the junction kept 4 bases outside the gene matches. The CDR3 is 13 amino acids. Written as DNA, the CDR3 is TGTGCCAGCAGGGCTAGCGGGTACTACGAGCAGTACTTC. It yields the protein CASRASGYYEQYF.

The CDR3 is CASSPQENTEAFF. The CDR3, as DNA: TGTGCCAGCAGCCCACAGGAAAACACTGAAGCTTTCTTT. The rearrangement uses TRBV28 and TRBJ1-1; TRBD1 might be the D (5 bases). The germline V and J ends were trimmed by 6 bases and 2 bases, with 10 bases remaining between them. Germline CDR1 and CDR2: MDHEN and SYDVKM. The CDR3 extends over 13 amino acids.

This clone was observed a single time. This chain links TRBV4-2 with TRBJ1-5, with unresolved D. V was shortened by 0 bases and J by 9 bases, with 12 bases between the two germline ends. The CDR3 is 14 amino acids. Germline V gene data show CDR1 as LGHNA and CDR2 as YNFKEQ. The CDR3 sequence is CASSQDSVQLPQHF. For the CDR3, the DNA is TGTGCCAGCAGCCAAGATAGTGTCCAACTGCCCCAGCATTTT.

The J gene is TRBJ2-1, the V gene TRBV6-2 or TRBV6-3; TRBD2 agrees at 9 bases. The length of the CDR3 is 15 residues. V lost 4 bases and J lost 7; bases outside the gene matches: 8. Germline V CDR1 and CDR2: MNHEY, SVGEGT. The CDR3 spells CASSWGLAGGNEQFF. In nucleotides, the CDR3 is TGTGCCAGCAGTTGGGGACTAGCAGGAGGAAATGAGCAGTTCTTC.

As DNA, the CDR3 is TGTGCCAGCAGTTACTTACAGGGTTCTGGTGGCTACACCTTC. Amino acid sequence: CASSYLQGSGGYTF. This rearrangement joins TRBV6-5 to TRBJ1-2; D might be TRBD1 (6 bases). Per germline, CDR1 MNHEY and CDR2 SVGAGI. The CDR3 spans 14 residues. The V end was cut by 1 base, the J end by 7 bases, with 13 bases between.

The sample holds one count of this clone. The J gene is TRBJ1-4, the V gene TRBV7-2, with no clear D. This CDR3 is built from 14 residues. From germline, CDR1 is SGHTA and CDR2 FQGNSA. Trimming took off 2 bases at V and 3 bases at J, with 7 bases between the two ends. CDR3 protein: CASSLLAANEKLFF. For the CDR3, the DNA is TGTGCCAGCAGCTTACTGGCAGCTAATGAAAAACTGTTTTTT.

V and J are TRBV9 and TRBJ2-1, with TRBD1 matching 8 bases. Germline assignment: CDR1 SGDLS and CDR2 YYNGEE. V lost 0 bases, J lost 7 bases, and 6 bases stayed unmatched. CDR3 length: 15 residues. The DNA for the CDR3 is TGTGCCAGCAGCGTAGGAGTCAGGGGGCAGAATGAGCAGTTCTTC. Amino acid sequence: CASSVGVRGQNEQFF.

J is TRBJ1-1 and V is TRBV3-1 (or the pseudogene TRBV3-2); possible D gene TRBD1, 5 bases. In germline, CDR1 is LGHDT, CDR2 YNNKEL (reference sequence). CDR3 length: 14 residues. The ends were cut back, 0 bases at V and 3 bases at J, with 8 bases in the middle. The CDR3 is CASSQEQVYTEAFF. CDR3 nucleotides: TGTGCCAGCAGCCAAGAACAGGTGTACACTGAAGCTTTCTTT.

The V and J genes are TRBV3-1 (or the pseudogene TRBV3-2) and TRBJ2-7, with 11 bases fitting TRBD2. This CDR3 contains 15 residues. Per the germline V gene, CDR1 is LGHDT and CDR2 is YNNKEL (reference sequence). Losses at the gene ends were 5 bases for V and 2 bases for J; bases not matched to a gene: 5. The CDR3 is CASSISGGETYEQYF. The DNA for the CDR3 is TGTGCCAGCAGCATTAGCGGGGGGGAAACCTACGAGCAGTACTTC.

The chain has TRBV7-9 and TRBJ2-3, with 9 bases fitting TRBD2. The germline V gene encodes CDR1 SEHNR and CDR2 FQNEAQ (reference sequence). The CDR3 sequence is 15 residues long. V was pared by 4 bases and J by 1 base, with 3 bases of the junction left unmatched. CDR3 sequence (DNA): TGTGCCAGCAGCTCGCGGGGGGGCCGCACAGATACGCAGTATTTT. It yields the protein CASSSRGGRTDTQYF. Filled out from reference TRBV7-9 and TRBJ2-3, the complete variable domain reads DTGVSQNPRHKITKRGQNVTFRCDPISEHNRLYWYRQTLGQGPEFLTYFQNEAQLEKSRLLSDRFSAERPKGSFSTLEIQRTEQGDSAMYLCASSSRGGRTDTQYFGPGTRLTVL.

This clone was counted only a few times. The chain links TRBV5-6 to TRBJ2-7, with D maybe TRBD1 (6 bases). V gave up 1 base and J gave up 2 bases, with 7 bases separating them. Germline CDR1 and CDR2: SGHDT and YYEEEE. The length of the CDR3 is 13 residues. For the CDR3, the DNA is TGTGCCAGCAGCTTGCAGGGGCCCTACGAGCAGTACTTC. Amino acid sequence: CASSLQGPYEQYF.

This chain links TRBV7-9 with TRBJ1-1, with TRBD1 identical over 7 bases. Germline lookup yields CDR1 SEHNR and CDR2 FQNEAQ (reference sequence). This CDR3 contains 18 residues. V trimming: 4 bases; J trimming: 4 bases; junction bases outside the gene matches: 18. The CDR3 protein is CASSSYRGERVPGTEAFF. The CDR3 DNA is TGTGCCAGCAGCTCCTACAGGGGTGAGAGGGTTCCGGGCACTGAAGCTTTCTTT.

The rearrangement joins TRBV12-3 or TRBV12-4 to TRBJ1-5, with D maybe TRBD1 (6 bases). This CDR3 comprises 13 residues. Trimming took off 8 bases at V and 6 bases at J, with 14 bases between the two ends. The CDR3 is CASSSGGGQPQHF. The CDR3 bases are TGTGCCAGCTCATCGGGGGGCGGTCAGCCCCAGCATTTT.

The chain recombines TRBV4-3 with TRBJ2-7; TRBD1 aligns across 7 bases. The CDR3 length is 16 residues. Unmatched junction bases numbered 7, after V lost 0 bases and J lost 2 bases. The germline V gene encodes CDR1 LGHNA and CDR2 YSLEER. CDR3 protein: CASSQDHSTGTYEQYF. The CDR3 region has the DNA TGCGCCAGCAGCCAAGATCACTCGACAGGGACCTACGAGCAGTACTTC.

This chain links TRBV10-1 with TRBJ1-6; tentative D call: TRBD1 (6 bases). CDR1 and CDR2 (germline): WNHNN, SYGVQD (reference sequence). The CDR3 covers 14 residues. The V end was cut by 5 bases, the J end by 6 bases, with 11 bases between. CDR3 nucleotide sequence: TGCGCCAGCAGTACCGGGACACCTAATTCACCCCTCCACTTT. Translating it yields CASSTGTPNSPLHF.

At least ten counts were recorded for this clone. The chain couples TRBV30 to TRBJ2-7; D uncertain. The germline CDR1 and CDR2 sequences are GTSNPN and SVGIG (reference sequence). The CDR3 sequence is 11 residues long. The V end lost 1 base, the J end lost 6 bases, and 7 bases lay between the germline ends. CDR3 region: CAWSGRSEQYF. For the CDR3, the DNA is TGTGCCTGGAGTGGTAGGAGCGAGCAGTACTTC.

The chain employs TRBV12-3 or TRBV12-4 and TRBJ2-5; tentatively, D is TRBD2 (5 bases). V dropped 6 bases and J dropped 5 bases, with 13 bases sitting between them. CDR3 length equals 13 residues. The CDR3 sequence: CASRKPGVETQYF. The DNA for the CDR3 is TGTGCCAGCAGAAAGCCCGGGGTCGAGACCCAGTACTTC.

This chain joins TRBV5-8 and TRBJ1-1; D is possibly TRBD1 (6 bases). The CDR3 is 15 residues long. V dropped 4 bases and J dropped 8 bases, with 21 bases sitting between them. CDR1 SGHTS and CDR2 YDEGEE come from the germline V gene. In nucleotides, the CDR3 is TGTGCCAGCAGCGTTGGTACGGGACACCGAAGGGAAGCTTTCTTT. Amino acids: CASSVGTGHRREAFF. Supplemented by reference TRBV5-8 and TRBJ1-1, the full variable domain reads EAGVTQSPTHLIKTRGQQATLRCSPISGHTSVYWYQQALGLGLQFLLWYDEGEERNRGNFPPRFSGRQFPNYSSELNVNALELEDSALYLCASSVGTGHRREAFFGQGTRLTVV.

This chain's CDR3 is CTSSQDLGTSGYSYEQYF. CDR3 nucleotides: TGCACCAGCAGCCAAGACCTCGGGACTAGCGGTTACTCCTACGAGCAGTACTTC. The chain carries TRBV1 and TRBJ2-7; the D segment call TRBD2 is taken from the table without a DNA check. TRBV1 is tagged as a pseudogene. The CDR3 length is 18 residues.